The 30 T cell receptor beta chains below come from one sample, sequenced in a study of patients and donors after allogeneic stem cell transplantation. TCRdb itself ran the RT-PCR reads through MiXCR, one entry per CDR3 protein. The table records over 65,000 distinct CDR3 sequences, 26% of them present only once. The sample consisted of blood, either unsorted or a sorted T cell fraction (not recorded which). The source of these receptors is a human donor who was either an allogeneic HSCT recipient or a stem cell or donor lymphocyte infusion donor (not recorded which). It is not recorded whose cells these are; they may come from a transplant donor.

This clonotype showed up just a few times. The rearrangement links TRBV15 to TRBJ1-6; D unclear. Germline-derived CDR1 and CDR2 are LNHNV and YYDKDF (reference sequence). There are 12 residues in the CDR3. V shed 3 bases and J shed 6 bases, with 3 bases lying between them. The DNA for the CDR3 is TGTGCCACCAGCAGGATTAATTCACCCCTCCACTTT. Translated, it gives CATSRINSPLHF. Looking up the rest from reference TRBV15 and TRBJ1-6 gives the full variable domain: DAMVIQNPRYQVTQFGKPVTLSCSQTLNHNVMYWYQQKSSQAPKLLFHYYDKDFNNEADTPDNFQSRRPNTSFCFLDIRSPGLGDTAMYLCATSRINSPLHFGNGTRLTVT.

The chain joins TRBV12-3 or TRBV12-4 to TRBJ2-1; TRBD2 agrees at 8 bases. The trim removed 5 bases at V and 7 bases at J, leaving 16 bases unmatched. The CDR3 is made up of 17 amino acids. CDR3 bases: TGTGCCAGCAGTCTCCGGACTAGCAAGCTACCGAAGAATGAGCAGTTCTTC. This encodes CASSLRTSKLPKNEQFF.

This clonotype was picked up a small number of times. The V gene is TRBV20-1, the J gene TRBJ1-5, with D tentatively TRBD1 (5 bases). Germline V gives CDR1 DFQATT, CDR2 SNEGSKA (reference sequence). CDR3 length equals 14 residues. V lost 6 bases, J lost 5 bases, and 17 bases lay in between. The CDR3 DNA is TGCAGTGCGGCCGGGGGGAGGGTTTATCAGCCCCAGCATTTT. It translates to CSAAGGRVYQPQHF.

This chain links TRBV14 with TRBJ2-7; TRBD2 matches 11 bases. V lost 5 bases and J lost 1; bases outside the gene matches: 7. The germline V gene has CDR1 SGHDN and CDR2 FVKESK. The CDR3 spans 16 residues. For the CDR3, the DNA is TGTGCCAGCAGCATAACCGGGACTAGCGGATCCTACGAGCAGTACTTC. This translates into CASSITGTSGSYEQYF.

The chain couples TRBV5-1 to TRBJ2-3; 12 positions match TRBD2. The CDR3 contains 17 residues. CDR1 is SGHRS and CDR2 is YFSETQ in the germline V gene. The junction had 4 bases not matched to a gene; V was cut back by 2 bases and J by 0 bases. This CDR3 reads CASSFGLAGPSTDTQYF. CDR3 in DNA: TGCGCCAGCAGCTTCGGACTAGCGGGGCCCAGCACAGATACGCAGTATTTT.

This clonotype was seen just once. The chain employs TRBV7-2 and TRBJ2-3, with 10 bases fitting TRBD2. Losses at the gene ends were 3 bases for V and 3 bases for J; bases not matched to a gene: 15. This CDR3 comprises 19 residues. Germline-derived CDR1 and CDR2 are SGHTA and FQGNSA. The chain's CDR3 is CASSFGPRVSGGSTDTQYF. The CDR3 DNA reads as TGTGCCAGCAGCTTCGGCCCCCGCGTTAGCGGGGGGTCGACAGATACGCAGTATTTT.

The V gene is TRBV27, the J gene TRBJ2-3; 9 nucleotides agree with TRBD2. V shed 6 bases, J shed 4 bases, and the junction held 14 bases outside the gene matches. This CDR3 is 17 amino acids long. CDR1 MNHEY and CDR2 SMNVEV come from the germline V gene (reference sequence). This CDR3 is CASRTPLSGSSADTQYF. CDR3 in DNA: TGTGCCAGCAGAACACCCCTTAGCGGGAGTAGCGCAGATACGCAGTATTTT.

This clonotype turned up a few times. The chain links TRBV29-1 to TRBJ1-4; TRBD1 matches 8 bases. This CDR3 has 13 residues. Germline CDR1 reads SQVTM; CDR2 reads ANQGSEA. The ends lost 4 bases at V and 8 bases at J; junction bases unmatched: 6. As DNA, the CDR3 is TGCAGCGTTGCCAGGGGGCGAGGGGAAAAACTGTTTTTT. This codes for CSVARGRGEKLFF. The full variable domain, rest sourced from reference TRBV29-1 and TRBJ1-4, is SAVISQKPSRDICQRGTSLTIQCQVDSQVTMMFWYRQQPGQSLTLIATANQGSEATYESGFVIDKFPISRPNLTFSTLTVSNMSPEDSSIYLCSVARGRGEKLFFGSGTQLSVL.

The rearrangement joins TRBV6-2 or TRBV6-3 to TRBJ2-4; TRBD2 matches 10 bases. V shed 2 bases, J shed 3 bases, and the junction held 7 bases outside the gene matches. This CDR3 is 17 amino acids long. Germline values: CDR1 MNHEY, CDR2 SVGEGT. The DNA for the CDR3 is TGTGCCAGCAGTTACGGAGGACTAGCGGCCTACAAAAACATTCAGTACTTC. Protein: CASSYGGLAAYKNIQYF.

This clonotype turned up a few times. The rearrangement uses TRBV24-1 and TRBJ1-5; 7 nucleotides match TRBD1. Per the germline V gene, CDR1 is KGHDR and CDR2 is SFDVKD. The CDR3 spans 17 residues. Trimming took 6 bases from V and 0 from J; bases not matched to a gene: 10. The CDR3 here is CATSPGQREDSNQPQHF. In nucleotides, the CDR3 is TGTGCCACCAGTCCGGGACAGAGAGAGGATAGCAATCAGCCCCAGCATTTT.

This clonotype was seen more than once but under ten times. This chain links TRBV6-6 with TRBJ1-2, with D possibly matching TRBD1 (5 bases). The CDR3 is made up of 13 amino acids. Germline V gene sequence: CDR1 MNHNY, CDR2 SVGAGI (reference sequence). The germline V and J ends were trimmed by 2 bases and 8 bases, with 12 bases remaining between them. The chain's CDR3 is CASSYRAGKGYTF. In nucleotides, the CDR3 is TGTGCCAGCAGTTACAGGGCAGGGAAGGGCTACACCTTC.

There are a few counts of this clonotype. This sequence joins TRBV4-3 and TRBJ1-2; no clear D. V gave up 0 bases and J gave up 6 bases, with 11 bases separating them. Germline V gene sequence: CDR1 LGHNA, CDR2 YSLEER. This CDR3 contains 14 residues. The CDR3 reads CASSQDSGYHGYTF. CDR3 DNA sequence: TGCGCCAGCAGCCAAGACTCCGGGTACCATGGCTACACCTTC.

This clonotype occurred a few times. The CDR3, as DNA: TGTGCCAGCGGAAAGCCGCCGCCGGGACAGGGAAACGGCTACACCTTC. This codes for CASGKPPPGQGNGYTF. The chain joins TRBV12-3 or TRBV12-4 to TRBJ1-2; 9 bases line up with TRBD1. This CDR3 comprises 16 residues. After removal of 8 bases from V and 8 bases from J, the junction contained 18 bases not matched to a gene.

The chain has TRBV5-1 and TRBJ2-7, with TRBD2 matching 10 bases. The V gene end was trimmed by 1 base and the J gene end by 4 bases; junction bases not matched to a gene: 5. The CDR3 contains 15 residues. Germline V gene data show CDR1 as SGHRS and CDR2 as YFSETQ. The CDR3 DNA reads as TGCGCCAGCAGCTTGTTAGCTAGCGGGGGTTACGAGCAGTACTTC. Its protein is CASSLLASGGYEQYF.

This clonotype appeared a few times. The J gene is TRBJ1-5, the V gene TRBV27; D is perhaps TRBD1 (6 bases). This CDR3 region has 14 residues. The V gene's germline CDR1 is MNHEY and CDR2 SMNVEV (reference sequence). V was shortened by 5 bases and J by 7 bases, with 15 bases between the two germline ends. CDR3 region: CASSAQGYWQPQHF. The DNA of the CDR3 is TGTGCCAGCAGTGCACAGGGTTATTGGCAGCCCCAGCATTTT.

The V and J genes are TRBV4-1 and TRBJ2-3; D remains ambiguous. CDR3 length: 16 residues. Per germline, CDR1 MGHRA and CDR2 YSYEKL. V lost 0 bases, J lost 3 bases, and 13 bases lay in between. The CDR3 nucleotides read TGCGCCAGCAGCCAAGATAAGCGCCCCTTGACAGATACGCAGTATTTT. It yields the protein CASSQDKRPLTDTQYF.

This rearrangement joins TRBV25-1 to TRBJ2-7; TRBD2 might be the D (5 bases). The germline V gene encodes CDR1 MGHDK and CDR2 SYGVNS. The CDR3 is made up of 12 amino acids. V lost 1 base to trimming and J lost 4 bases, with 5 bases between them. CDR3 sequence (DNA): TGTGCCAGCAGTGAATCGGGATACGAGCAGTACTTC. Amino acid sequence: CASSESGYEQYF.

V and J are TRBV7-8 and TRBJ2-5; 8 nucleotides line up with TRBD1. The CDR3 has 14 residues. Losses at the gene ends were 1 base for V and 4 bases for J; bases not matched to a gene: 2. Germline CDR1 SGHVS, CDR2 FQNEAQ. The CDR3 coding sequence is TGTGCCAGCAGCTTAGGAGACAGGGGAGAGACCCAGTACTTC. Its protein product is CASSLGDRGETQYF.

This clonotype has only a few counts. The rearrangement joins TRBV20-1 to TRBJ2-7; either TRBD1 or TRBD2 may supply D (7 bases each). Trimming removed 5 bases at V and 2 bases at J, with 19 bases between. The germline V gene has CDR1 DFQATT and CDR2 SNEGSKA (reference sequence). The CDR3 extends over 15 amino acids. CDR3 residues: CSAGRPQGGTYEQYF. The CDR3 nucleotides are TGCAGTGCTGGAAGACCTCAGGGGGGGACCTACGAGCAGTACTTC.

The chain links TRBV5-4 to TRBJ1-1; 7 bases agree with TRBD1. Germline CDR1 reads SGHNT; CDR2 reads YYREEE (reference sequence). The ends lost 4 bases at V and 1 base at J; junction bases unmatched: 7. This CDR3 region has 15 residues. The CDR3 region is CASSPTGWENTEAFF. The DNA of the CDR3 is TGTGCCAGCAGCCCGACAGGGTGGGAGAACACTGAAGCTTTCTTT.

The chain carries TRBV23-1 and TRBJ1-5, with D unresolved. TRBV23-1 is an open reading frame, and its role is uncertain. The V end was cut by 3 bases, the J end by 0 bases, with 3 bases between. CDR3 size: 13 residues. CDR3 in amino acids: CASSHYSNQPQHF. The CDR3 DNA sequence: TGCGCCAGCAGTCACTATAGCAATCAGCCCCAGCATTTT.

This chain connects TRBV4-2 to TRBJ1-4, with a tentative D call TRBD1 (5 bases). V was trimmed by 3 bases and J by 8 bases, leaving 13 bases between them. The length of the CDR3 is 14 residues. CDR1 LGHNA and CDR2 YNFKEQ come from the germline V gene. The CDR3 DNA reads as TGTGCCAGCAGCCAGGCGGCCCGGGGCGAAAAACTGTTTTTT. It specifies CASSQAARGEKLFF.

As regards this clonotype: One end of the junction fails to match germline, which may point to a read error. DNA of the CDR3: TGTGCCAGCAGCCAAACCGACAGGGAAACGGCCTTC. Its translation is CASSQTDRETAF. The chain is built from TRBV3-1 and TRBJ1-2; 7 bases are a match to TRBD1. CDR1 LGHDT and CDR2 YNNKEL come from the germline V gene (reference sequence). CDR3 length: 12 amino acids.

This clonotype is termed medium-sized. This chain connects TRBV11-1 to TRBJ1-1; D is unresolved. The germline V gene encodes CDR1 SGHAT and CDR2 FQDESV (reference sequence). The CDR3 extends over 13 amino acids. V gave up 4 bases and J gave up 1 base, with 7 bases separating them. DNA of the CDR3: TGTGCCAGCAGCTCCCAGGAGAACACTGAAGCTTTCTTT. Its protein is CASSSQENTEAFF. Combining the CDR3 with reference TRBV11-1 and TRBJ1-1 gives the whole variable domain EAEVAQSPRYKITEKSQAVAFWCDPISGHATLYWYRQILGQGPELLVQFQDESVVDDSQLPKDRFSAERLKGVDSTLKIQPAELGDSAMYLCASSSQENTEAFFGQGTRLTVV.

Only a few counts were recorded for this clonotype. The rearrangement joins TRBV12-3 or TRBV12-4 to TRBJ2-1, with 7 bases matching TRBD1. After removal of 1 base from V and 8 bases from J, the junction contained 5 bases not matched to a gene. The CDR3 loop spans 14 amino acids. The CDR3 sequence is CASSLVTGYHEQFF. For the CDR3, the DNA is TGTGCCAGCAGTTTAGTGACAGGGTACCATGAGCAGTTCTTC.

V and J are TRBV6-6 and TRBJ2-1; no firm D call. This CDR3 has 12 amino acids. Germline values: CDR1 MNHNY, CDR2 SVGAGI (reference sequence). The V end lost 4 bases, the J end lost 10 bases, and 11 bases lay between the germline ends. The CDR3 DNA reads TGTGCCAGCAGTTTACCCCCTGGAGAGCAGTTCTTC. Encoded protein: CASSLPPGEQFF.

This chain links TRBV12-3 or TRBV12-4 with TRBJ2-3; no firm D call. This CDR3 is built from 15 residues. Trimming pared 3 bases from V and 1 base from J, leaving 11 bases between. CDR3 loop: CASSLGRQGTDTQYF. In DNA form, the CDR3 reads TGTGCCAGCAGTTTGGGAAGGCAGGGCACAGATACGCAGTATTTT.

The chain combines TRBV5-1 with TRBJ1-2, with 9 bases fitting TRBD1. CDR3 size: 14 residues. V shed 4 bases, J shed 8 bases, and the junction held 9 bases outside the gene matches. Germline values: CDR1 SGHRS, CDR2 YFSETQ. The CDR3 loop reads CASSVTGTGMGYTF. The CDR3 DNA is TGCGCCAGCAGCGTAACCGGGACAGGGATGGGCTACACCTTC.

This clonotype was observed a few times. V and J are TRBV12-3 or TRBV12-4 and TRBJ2-7; a possible D gene is TRBD2 (5 bases). CDR3 length equals 13 residues. With 3 bases removed from V and 3 bases from J, the gap between germline ends came to 9 bases. CDR3 sequence (DNA): TGTGCCAGCAGTTTGTACGGACTCTACGAGCAGTACTTC. Translation gives CASSLYGLYEQYF.

This chain joins TRBV7-2 and TRBJ1-5; D may be TRBD1 (6 bases). V was clipped by 4 bases and J by 2 bases, with 15 bases between them. Germline V gene data show CDR1 as SGHTA and CDR2 as FQGNSA. The length of the CDR3 is 16 residues. CDR3 nucleotides: TGTGCCAGCAGCTCCGACAACAGGGTCCGCAATCAGCCCCAGCATTTT. As protein: CASSSDNRVRNQPQHF. The full variable domain, with the rest looked up from reference TRBV7-2 and TRBJ1-5, is GAGVSQSPSNKVTEKGKDVELRCDPISGHTALYWYRQSLGQGLEFLIYFQGNSAPDKSGLPSDRFSAERTGGSVSTLTIQRTQQEDSAVYLCASSSDNRVRNQPQHFGDGTRLSIL.